The 21 T cell receptor beta chains listed next were all sequenced from one sample in a study of cytomegalovirus exposure and HLA in healthy donors. With 60 Vbeta and 13 Jbeta primers, the PCR was carried out. Only in-frame clones appear in the TCRdb table, and some are missing; sequencing was by immunoSEQ multiplex PCR. The sample includes approximately 190,000 clones, approximately 78% seen only once; the top ten take about 0.8%. The sequencing input was PBMCs. Source of these receptors: a woman under 30 in good health and CMV-seronegative.

This rearrangement joins TRBV27 to TRBJ2-5, with D maybe TRBD2 (5 bases). The CDR3 length is 15 residues. The V end was cut by 5 bases, the J end by 6 bases, with 19 bases between. CDR1 MNHEY and CDR2 SMNVEV come from the germline V gene (reference sequence). CDR3 protein: CASSPWSAGAKTQYF. CDR3 in DNA: TGTGCCAGCAGTCCATGGTCCGCGGGCGCGAAGACCCAGTACTTC.

The chain recombines TRBV6-4 with TRBJ2-3; 8 bases line up with TRBD1. CDR1 and CDR2 (germline): MRHNA, SNTAGT. The length of the CDR3 is 20 residues. The J segment lost 9 bases and the V segment lost 4 bases, leaving 27 bases of the junction unmatched. The CDR3 sequence: CASSAYDRGGGSGNSGTQYF. CDR3 coding DNA: TGTGCCAGCAGTGCGTACGACAGGGGAGGCGGAAGTGGGAATTCTGGGACGCAGTATTTT.

This clone was detected only once. Written as DNA, the CDR3 is TGTGCTAGTGCCCTCAACCGGGGACAGGGAACGTACGAGCAGTACTTC. The encoded protein is CASALNRGQGTYEQYF. This chain links TRBV12-5 with TRBJ2-7; 9 bases are shared with TRBD1. V shed 7 bases and J 4 bases; nucleotides not matched to a gene: 14. The V gene's germline CDR1 is LGHNT and CDR2 FRNRAP. The CDR3 sequence is 16 residues long.

This rearrangement joins TRBV10-3 to TRBJ1-1; D not resolved. The CDR3 is 14 amino acids. Germline V gene lookup returns CDR1 ENHRY and CDR2 SYGVKD. With 0 bases removed from V and 1 base from J, the gap between germline ends came to 6 bases. The chain's CDR3 is CAISESTWNTEAFF. For the CDR3, the DNA is TGTGCCATCAGTGAGTCCACATGGAACACTGAAGCTTTCTTT.

This rearrangement joins TRBV21-1 to TRBJ1-5; the table's D call TRBD1 went unverified against the DNA. TRBV21-1 is shown as a pseudogene. The CDR3 consists of 16 residues. Here the CDR3 DNA reads TGTGCCAGCAGCGAATCTAACAGGGGGCAGGAGCAGCCCCAGCATTTT. Amino acid sequence: CASSESNRGQEQPQHF.

This chain links TRBV7-2 with TRBJ2-5; D call uncertain. The CDR3 has 13 amino acids. The germline V gene has CDR1 SGHTA and CDR2 FQGNSA. The V end lost 1 base, the J end lost 7 bases, and 10 bases lay between the germline ends. The CDR3 spells CASSLGRSGTQYF. CDR3 in DNA: TGTGCCAGCAGCTTAGGTAGATCGGGGACCCAGTACTTC.

J is TRBJ2-7 and V is TRBV18, with 10 bases fitting TRBD1. With V trimmed by 6 bases and J by 7 bases, 12 bases remained unmatched. The length of the CDR3 is 15 residues. Per the germline V gene, CDR1 is KGHSH and CDR2 is LQKENI. The CDR3 spells CASSFEGTGEGEQYF. Written as DNA, the CDR3 is TGTGCCAGCTCGTTCGAGGGGACAGGGGAAGGAGAGCAGTACTTC.

The rearrangement uses TRBV7-9 and TRBJ2-5, with 10 bases that match TRBD2. V dropped 2 bases and J dropped 5; count of bases not matched to a gene: 5. Germline values: CDR1 SEHNR, CDR2 FQNEAQ (reference sequence). The CDR3 extends over 15 amino acids. CDR3 nucleotide sequence: TGTGCCAGCAGCTTATTAGCGGGAGGAAAGGAGACCCAGTACTTC. Its translation is CASSLLAGGKETQYF.

The rearrangement joins TRBV5-1 to TRBJ1-2; tentatively, D is TRBD1 (6 bases). Germline CDR1 and CDR2: SGHRS and YFSETQ. Trimming took off 3 bases at V and 2 bases at J, with 14 bases between the two ends. CDR3 length: 15 amino acids. This CDR3 is CASSSRDNTNYGYTF. CDR3 coding DNA: TGCGCCAGCAGCTCCCGGGACAATACAAACTATGGCTACACCTTC.

The chain has TRBV9 and TRBJ2-2, with D tentatively TRBD1 (6 bases). The CDR3 is 14 residues long. V gave up 2 bases and J gave up 5 bases, with 10 bases separating them. Germline-derived CDR1 and CDR2 are SGDLS and YYNGEE. In DNA, the CDR3 is TGTGCCAGCAGCGTCGGGACACTGACCGGGGAGCTGTTTTTT. Its translation: CASSVGTLTGELFF. The entire variable domain, with the rest obtained from reference TRBV9 and TRBJ2-2, is as follows: DSGVTQTPKHLITATGQRVTLRCSPRSGDLSVYWYQQSLDQGLQFLIQYYNGEERAKGNILERFSAQQFPDLHSELNLSSLELGDSALYFCASSVGTLTGELFFGEGSRLTVL.

The DNA of the CDR3 is TGTGCCAGCACGGGAGACGGGAGTGACACAGATACGCAGTATTTT. This translates into CASTGDGSDTDTQYF. J is TRBJ2-3 and V is TRBV6-5; D perhaps matches TRBD2 (6 bases). The CDR3 is 15 amino acids. Germline values: CDR1 MNHEY, CDR2 SVGAGI. Trimming shortened V by 7 bases and J by 2 bases, and 16 bases separated the two germline ends.

The V and J genes are TRBV27 and TRBJ2-7, with TRBD2 matching over 11 bases. The V segment lost 3 bases and the J segment 5 bases; nucleotides outside the gene matches: 3. Looked up from germline, CDR1 is MNHEY and CDR2 is SMNVEV (reference sequence). This CDR3 spans 14 amino acids. In DNA, the CDR3 is TGTGCCAGCAGTTTCGGGACTAGCGGAGACGAGCAGTACTTC. Its protein is CASSFGTSGDEQYF.

This chain connects TRBV25-1 to TRBJ2-1; possible D gene TRBD1, 5 bases. Germline CDR1 and CDR2: MGHDK and SYGVNS. The CDR3 totals 13 residues. V lost 6 bases, J lost 4 bases, and 10 bases lay in between. In nucleotides, the CDR3 is TGTGCCAGCAGAGGCAGGGATTACAATGAGCAGTTCTTC. Translated: CASRGRDYNEQFF.

The chain uses TRBV4-2 and TRBJ2-7; D is ambiguous. CDR1 and CDR2 (germline): LGHNA, YNFKEQ. CDR3 length equals 12 residues. V gave up 0 bases and J gave up 4 bases, with 4 bases separating them. The CDR3 sequence is CASSQDVYEQYF. The CDR3 DNA follows: TGTGCCAGCAGCCAAGACGTTTACGAGCAGTACTTC.

As concerns this clone: At the DNA level, this CDR3 is encoded by other sequences in the same sample as well. The V gene is TRBV6-1, the J gene TRBJ1-5, with 11 bases lining up with TRBD1. Germline lookup yields CDR1 MNHNS and CDR2 SASEGT. J gave up 6 bases and V 7 bases, and 8 bases lay outside the gene matches. CDR3 length: 15 amino acids. The CDR3 DNA reads as TGTGCCAGCATTAAGGGACAGGGGGGATTTCAGCCCCAGCATTTT. It is translated as CASIKGQGGFQPQHF.

The chain combines TRBV27 with TRBJ2-7; D not certain. Per germline, CDR1 MNHEY and CDR2 SMNVEV (reference sequence). The V and J ends lost 3 bases and 3 bases respectively, with 12 bases between them. This CDR3 has 14 residues. The CDR3 DNA sequence: TGTGCCAGCAGTTTTGGAGCGTCTAACTACGAGCAGTACTTC. Translating gives CASSFGASNYEQYF.

This clone was detected only a few times. This chain uses TRBV5-1 with TRBJ1-6; tentatively, D is TRBD1 (5 bases). Germline V lookup: CDR1 SGHRS, CDR2 YFSETQ. V was shortened by 2 bases and J by 8 bases, with 11 bases between the two germline ends. This CDR3 is 14 amino acids long. CDR3 sequence: CASSLQENDSPLHF. The CDR3 nucleotides are TGCGCCAGCAGCTTACAGGAGAACGATTCACCCCTCCACTTT.

The chain couples TRBV7-8 to TRBJ1-2; D not certain. V was trimmed by 1 base and J by 4 bases, leaving 13 bases between them. Germline V gives CDR1 SGHVS, CDR2 FQNEAQ. CDR3 length: 15 amino acids. The CDR3 nucleotides read TGTGCCAGCAGCTTAGGGGCTGCAGGAATCTATGGCTACACCTTC. Its translation is CASSLGAAGIYGYTF.

The chain combines TRBV7-9 with TRBJ2-7; D gene ambiguous. The germline CDR1 and CDR2 sequences are SEHNR and FQNEAQ (reference sequence). This CDR3 region has 14 residues. The ends were cut back, 5 bases at V and 2 bases at J, with 13 bases in the middle. The CDR3 DNA reads as TGTGCCAGCAGCCCAATAGCTGAAGCCTACGAGCAGTACTTC. This codes for CASSPIAEAYEQYF.

The CDR3 here is CASRGTGVTDTQYF. In nucleotides, the CDR3 is TGTGCCAGCAGGGGAACAGGGGTGACAGATACGCAGTATTTT. The chain is built from TRBV6-4 and TRBJ2-3; 7 nucleotides agree with TRBD1. From germline, CDR1 is MRHNA and CDR2 SNTAGT. CDR3 length equals 14 residues. V trimming: 6 bases; J trimming: 3 bases; junction bases outside the gene matches: 6.

The chain recombines TRBV19 with TRBJ1-4, with D tentatively TRBD1 (6 bases). The CDR3 covers 15 residues. Trimming stripped 7 bases from V and 7 bases from J, with 19 bases between. Looked up from germline, CDR1 is LNHDA and CDR2 is SQIVND (reference sequence). CDR3 DNA sequence: TGTGCCAGTAATTATGGCGGGGGGCAAGGTGAAAAACTGTTTTTT. Its translation is CASNYGGGQGEKLFF.